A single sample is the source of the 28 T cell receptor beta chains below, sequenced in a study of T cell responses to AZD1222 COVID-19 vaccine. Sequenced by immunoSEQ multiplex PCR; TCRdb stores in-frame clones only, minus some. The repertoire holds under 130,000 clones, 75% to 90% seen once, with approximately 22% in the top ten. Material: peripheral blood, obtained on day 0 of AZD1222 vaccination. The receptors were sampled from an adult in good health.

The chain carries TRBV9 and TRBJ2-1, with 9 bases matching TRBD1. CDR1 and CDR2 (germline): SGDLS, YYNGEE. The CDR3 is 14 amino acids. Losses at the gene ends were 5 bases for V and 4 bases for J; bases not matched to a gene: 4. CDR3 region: CASSNRGPYNEQFF. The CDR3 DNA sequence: TGTGCCAGCAGTAACAGGGGGCCATACAATGAGCAGTTCTTC.

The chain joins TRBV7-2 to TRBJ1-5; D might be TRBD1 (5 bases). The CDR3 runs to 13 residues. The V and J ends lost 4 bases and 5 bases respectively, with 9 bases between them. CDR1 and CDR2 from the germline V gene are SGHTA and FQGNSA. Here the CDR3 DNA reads TGTGCCAGCAGCTCAGGGAGGGATCAGCCCCAGCATTTT. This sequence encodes CASSSGRDQPQHF. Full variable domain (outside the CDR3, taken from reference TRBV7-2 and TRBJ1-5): GAGVSQSPSNKVTEKGKDVELRCDPISGHTALYWYRQSLGQGLEFLIYFQGNSAPDKSGLPSDRFSAERTGGSVSTLTIQRTQQEDSAVYLCASSSGRDQPQHFGDGTRLSIL.

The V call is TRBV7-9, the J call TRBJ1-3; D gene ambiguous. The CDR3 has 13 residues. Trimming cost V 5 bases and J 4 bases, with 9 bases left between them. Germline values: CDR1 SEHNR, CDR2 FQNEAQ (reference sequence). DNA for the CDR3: TGTGCCAGCAGCCCTGTTTTGGGAAACACCATATATTTT. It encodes CASSPVLGNTIYF. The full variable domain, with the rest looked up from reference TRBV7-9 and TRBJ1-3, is DTGVSQNPRHKITKRGQNVTFRCDPISEHNRLYWYRQTLGQGPEFLTYFQNEAQLEKSRLLSDRFSAERPKGSFSTLEIQRTEQGDSAMYLCASSPVLGNTIYFGEGSWLTVV.

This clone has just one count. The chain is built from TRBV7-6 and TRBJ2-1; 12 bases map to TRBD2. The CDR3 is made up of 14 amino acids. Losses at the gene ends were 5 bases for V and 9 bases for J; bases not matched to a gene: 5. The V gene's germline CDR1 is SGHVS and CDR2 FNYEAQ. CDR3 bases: TGTGCCAGCAGCACGACTAGCGGGAGTGGTGAGCAGTTCTTC. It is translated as CASSTTSGSGEQFF.

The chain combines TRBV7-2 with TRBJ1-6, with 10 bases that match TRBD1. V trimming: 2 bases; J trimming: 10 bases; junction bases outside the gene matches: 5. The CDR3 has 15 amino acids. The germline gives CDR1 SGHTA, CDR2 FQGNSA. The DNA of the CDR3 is TGTGCCAGCAGCTTAAGGGACAGGGGAGACTCACCCCTCCACTTT. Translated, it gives CASSLRDRGDSPLHF.

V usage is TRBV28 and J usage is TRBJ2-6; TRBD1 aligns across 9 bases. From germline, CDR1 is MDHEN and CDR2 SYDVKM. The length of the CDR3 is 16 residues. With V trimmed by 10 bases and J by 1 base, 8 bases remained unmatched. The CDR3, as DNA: TGTGCCACGGAGGCCGGGACAGGGTCTGGGGCCAACGTCCTGACTTTC. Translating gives CATEAGTGSGANVLTF.

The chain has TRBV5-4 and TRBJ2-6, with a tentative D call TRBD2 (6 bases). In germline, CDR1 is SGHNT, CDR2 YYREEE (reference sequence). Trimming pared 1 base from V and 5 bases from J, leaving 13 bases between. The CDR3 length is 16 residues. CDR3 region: CASSLMGGLWANVLTF. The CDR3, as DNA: TGTGCCAGCAGCTTGATGGGGGGACTCTGGGCCAACGTCCTGACTTTC.

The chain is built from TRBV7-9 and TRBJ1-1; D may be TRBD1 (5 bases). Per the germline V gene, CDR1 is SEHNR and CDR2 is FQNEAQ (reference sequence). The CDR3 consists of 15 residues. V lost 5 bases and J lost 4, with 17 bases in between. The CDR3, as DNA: TGTGCCAGCAGCCTTAACCTCGGGGGTGGCACTGAAGCTTTCTTT. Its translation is CASSLNLGGGTEAFF. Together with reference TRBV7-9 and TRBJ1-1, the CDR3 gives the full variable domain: DTGVSQNPRHKITKRGQNVTFRCDPISEHNRLYWYRQTLGQGPEFLTYFQNEAQLEKSRLLSDRFSAERPKGSFSTLEIQRTEQGDSAMYLCASSLNLGGGTEAFFGQGTRLTVV.

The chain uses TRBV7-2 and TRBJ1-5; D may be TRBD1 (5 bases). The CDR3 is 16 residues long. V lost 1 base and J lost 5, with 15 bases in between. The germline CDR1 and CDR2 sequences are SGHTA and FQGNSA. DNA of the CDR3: TGTGCCAGCAGCTTAGAAGGGGCCCGGGGGGATCAGCCCCAGCATTTT. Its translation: CASSLEGARGDQPQHF.

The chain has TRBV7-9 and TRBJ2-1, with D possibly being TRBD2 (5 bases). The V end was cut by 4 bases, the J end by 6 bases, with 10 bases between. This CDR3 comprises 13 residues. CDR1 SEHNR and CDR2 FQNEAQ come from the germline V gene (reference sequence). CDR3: CASSWLAPNEQFF. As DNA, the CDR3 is TGTGCCAGCAGCTGGCTAGCCCCCAATGAGCAGTTCTTC.

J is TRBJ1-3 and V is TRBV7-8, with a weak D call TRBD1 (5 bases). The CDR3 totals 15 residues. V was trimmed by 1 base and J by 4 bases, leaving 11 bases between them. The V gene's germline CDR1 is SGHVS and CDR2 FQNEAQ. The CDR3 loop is CASSLGGAGGNTIYF. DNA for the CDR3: TGTGCCAGCAGCTTAGGAGGGGCCGGAGGAAACACCATATATTTT.

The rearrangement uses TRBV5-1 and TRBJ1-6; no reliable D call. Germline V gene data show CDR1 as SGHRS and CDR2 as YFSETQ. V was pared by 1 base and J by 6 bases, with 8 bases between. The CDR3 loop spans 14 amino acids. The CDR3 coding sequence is TGCGCCAGCAGCTTGCGGGCAGGTAATTCACCCCTCCACTTT. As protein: CASSLRAGNSPLHF.

As DNA, the CDR3 is TGTGCCAGCTCACACTACGGGGAACCCCAGCATTTT. It specifies CASSHYGEPQHF. The V gene is TRBV18, the J gene TRBJ1-5; no clear D. The CDR3 length is 12 residues. With 4 bases removed from V and 10 bases from J, the gap between germline ends came to 11 bases. CDR1 and CDR2 (germline): KGHSH, LQKENI. The whole variable domain, filled in from reference TRBV18 and TRBJ1-5, reads NAGVMQNPRHLVRRRGQEARLRCSPMKGHSHVYWYRQLPEEGLKFMVYLQKENIIDESGMPKERFSAEFPKEGPSILRIQQVVRGDSAAYFCASSHYGEPQHFGDGTRLSIL.

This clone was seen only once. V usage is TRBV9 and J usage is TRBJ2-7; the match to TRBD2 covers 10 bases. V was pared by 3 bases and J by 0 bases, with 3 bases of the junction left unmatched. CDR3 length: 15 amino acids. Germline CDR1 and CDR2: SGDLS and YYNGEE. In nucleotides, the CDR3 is TGTGCCAGCAGCGGCCCTAGCGGGGGCTCCTACGAGCAGTACTTC. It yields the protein CASSGPSGGSYEQYF.

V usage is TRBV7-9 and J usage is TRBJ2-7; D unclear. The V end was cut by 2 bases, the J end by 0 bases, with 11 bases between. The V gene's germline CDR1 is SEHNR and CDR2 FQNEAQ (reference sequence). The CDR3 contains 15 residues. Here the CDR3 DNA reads TGTGCCAGCAGCTTACTGTCATCGAGCTCCTACGAGCAGTACTTC. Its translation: CASSLLSSSSYEQYF.

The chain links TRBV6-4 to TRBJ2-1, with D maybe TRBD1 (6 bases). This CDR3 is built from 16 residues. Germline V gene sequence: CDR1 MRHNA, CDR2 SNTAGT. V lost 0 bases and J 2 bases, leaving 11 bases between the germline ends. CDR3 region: CASSDSEQGPYNEQFF. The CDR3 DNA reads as TGTGCCAGCAGTGACTCGGAACAGGGACCCTACAATGAGCAGTTCTTC.

DNA for the CDR3: TGTGCCAGCATCCCATACGGAGGGTCCCAAGAGACCCAGTACTTC. This sequence encodes CASIPYGGSQETQYF. This rearrangement joins TRBV3-1 (or the pseudogene TRBV3-2) to TRBJ2-5; D perhaps matches TRBD2 (6 bases). V gave up 7 bases and J gave up 1 base, with 16 bases separating them. The CDR3 totals 15 residues. Germline assignment: CDR1 LGHDT and CDR2 YNNKEL (reference sequence).

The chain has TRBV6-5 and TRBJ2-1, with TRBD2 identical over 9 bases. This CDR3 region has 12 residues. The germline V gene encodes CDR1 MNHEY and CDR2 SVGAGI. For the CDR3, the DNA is TGTGGTAGCGGGAGAGGTTACAATGAGCAGTTCTTC. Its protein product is CGSGRGYNEQFF.

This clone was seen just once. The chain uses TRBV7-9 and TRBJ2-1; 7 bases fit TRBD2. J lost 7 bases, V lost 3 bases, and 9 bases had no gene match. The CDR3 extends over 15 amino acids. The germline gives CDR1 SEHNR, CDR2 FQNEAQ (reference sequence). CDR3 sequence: CASSFGLADWNEQFF. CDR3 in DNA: TGTGCCAGCAGCTTTGGGCTAGCGGACTGGAATGAGCAGTTCTTC.

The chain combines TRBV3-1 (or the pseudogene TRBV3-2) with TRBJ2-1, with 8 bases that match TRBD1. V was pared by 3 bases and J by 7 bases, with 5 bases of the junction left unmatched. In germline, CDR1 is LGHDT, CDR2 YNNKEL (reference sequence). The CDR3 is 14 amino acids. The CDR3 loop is CASSQTGVGNEQFF. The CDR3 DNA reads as TGTGCCAGCAGCCAGACAGGGGTTGGTAATGAGCAGTTCTTC.

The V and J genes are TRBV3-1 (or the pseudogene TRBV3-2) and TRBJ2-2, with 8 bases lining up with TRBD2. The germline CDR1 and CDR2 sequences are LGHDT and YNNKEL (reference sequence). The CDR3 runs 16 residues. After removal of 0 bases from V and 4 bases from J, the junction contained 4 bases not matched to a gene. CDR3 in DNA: TGTGCCAGCAGCCAAGAGCTCGCGGGGGGCACCGGGGAGCTGTTTTTT. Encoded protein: CASSQELAGGTGELFF.

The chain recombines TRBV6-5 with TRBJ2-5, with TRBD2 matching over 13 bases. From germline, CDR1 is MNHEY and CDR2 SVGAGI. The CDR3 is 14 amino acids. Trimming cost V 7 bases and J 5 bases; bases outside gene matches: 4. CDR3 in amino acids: CASMPGLAGETQYF. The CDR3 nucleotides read TGTGCCAGCATGCCGGGACTAGCGGGGGAGACCCAGTACTTC.

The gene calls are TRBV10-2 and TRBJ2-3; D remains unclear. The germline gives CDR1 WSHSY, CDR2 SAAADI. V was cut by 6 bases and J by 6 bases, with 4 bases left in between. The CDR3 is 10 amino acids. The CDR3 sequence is CASSQDTQYF. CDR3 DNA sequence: TGCGCCAGCAGCCAGGATACGCAGTATTTT.

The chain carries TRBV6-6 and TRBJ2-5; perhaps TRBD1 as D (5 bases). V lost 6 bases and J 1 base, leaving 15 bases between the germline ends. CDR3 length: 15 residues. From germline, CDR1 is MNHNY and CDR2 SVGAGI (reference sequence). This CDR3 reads CASSQSDRIQETQYF. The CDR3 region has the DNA TGTGCCAGCAGCCAAAGCGACAGAATCCAAGAGACCCAGTACTTC.

CDR3 sequence (DNA): TGTGCCAGCAGCTTTTACGACAGTGAAGCTTTCTTT. It yields the protein CASSFYDSEAFF. The rearrangement uses TRBV7-9 and TRBJ1-1, with D tentatively TRBD1 (5 bases). The CDR3 has 12 amino acids. Germline CDR1 and CDR2: SEHNR and FQNEAQ (reference sequence). The V end was cut by 3 bases, the J end by 7 bases, with 9 bases between.

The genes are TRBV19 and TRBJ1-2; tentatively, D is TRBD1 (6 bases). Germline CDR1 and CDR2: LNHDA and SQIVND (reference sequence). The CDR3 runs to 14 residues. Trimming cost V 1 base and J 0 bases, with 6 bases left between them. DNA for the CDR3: TGTGCCAGTAGTATAGGGACAGCTAACTATGGCTACACCTTC. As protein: CASSIGTANYGYTF.

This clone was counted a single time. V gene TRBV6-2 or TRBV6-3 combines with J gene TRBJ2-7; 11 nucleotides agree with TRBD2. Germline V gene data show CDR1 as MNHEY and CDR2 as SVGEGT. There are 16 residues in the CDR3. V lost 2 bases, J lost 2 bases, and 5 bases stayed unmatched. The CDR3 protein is CASSYGGTSGAYEQYF. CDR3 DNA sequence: TGTGCCAGCAGTTACGGGGGGACTAGCGGAGCCTACGAGCAGTACTTC.

In DNA form, the CDR3 reads TGTGCCAGCAGTGGCGCGTACGAGCAGTACTTC. Translated: CASSGAYEQYF. The rearrangement uses TRBV25-1 and TRBJ2-7, with no clear D. Germline CDR1 MGHDK, CDR2 SYGVNS. V shed 4 bases and J shed 4 bases, with 5 bases lying between them. The CDR3 has 11 residues.